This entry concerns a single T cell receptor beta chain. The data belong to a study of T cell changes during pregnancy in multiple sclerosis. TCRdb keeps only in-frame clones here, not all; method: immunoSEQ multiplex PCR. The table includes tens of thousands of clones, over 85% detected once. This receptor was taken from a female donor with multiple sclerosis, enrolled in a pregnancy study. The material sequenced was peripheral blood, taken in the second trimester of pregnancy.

CDR3 sequence: CASSYGWGGGQETQYF. The CDR3 DNA is TGTGCCAGCAGTTACGGGTGGGGGGGAGGGCAAGAGACCCAGTACTTC. This sequence joins TRBV6-5 and TRBJ2-5; 7 nucleotides match TRBD2. The CDR3 has 16 residues. Per the germline V gene, CDR1 is MNHEY and CDR2 is SVGAGI. V was pared by 2 bases and J by 2 bases, with 8 bases of the junction left unmatched.